This T cell receptor (beta chain) came from a study of CD8 T cells in Susac syndrome. Whole-study findings and limits: The study acknowledged a relatively small number of individuals in its TCR sequencing and HLA analysis.

Sequencing of TCR beta covered CD8+ and CD4+ T cells obtained from blood. As for this clonotype: The antigen remains unidentified.

Reverse transcription used about 0.45 to 1 ug RNA and random hexamers. Multiplex PCR with immunoSEQ amplified the TCR beta CDR3 across 54 Vbeta and 13 Jbeta. TCRdb re-derived calls from the immunoSEQ multiplex PCR reads in MiXCR, one entry per CDR3 protein. The sample gives roughly 110,000 distinct CDR3 sequences, 80% to 95% of which show up once; 0.14% is in the top ten. Sequences were obtained from CD4+ T cells from PBMCs. The TCR comes from a human donor in good health.

CDR3: CSAVHSAKNIQYF. The DNA for the CDR3 is TGCAGCGCCGTACACTCGGCCAAAAACATTCAGTACTTC. The chain uses TRBV29-1 and TRBJ2-4; D remains ambiguous. The CDR3 has 13 amino acids. V was clipped by 7 bases and J by 1 base, with 11 bases between them. CDR1 is SQVTM, CDR2 ANQGSEA, per germline.